The T cell receptor beta chain described here comes from a study of blood T cell repertoires in COVID-19. At the level of the study: Samples came from the United States, Italy and Spain, spanning acute and convalescent COVID-19. PBMCs, B-cell-depleted T cells, or T cells provided the cDNA or gDNA that made up the material.

J lost 8 bases, V lost 4 bases, and 7 bases had no gene match. This CDR3 is built from 13 residues. Germline-derived CDR1 and CDR2 are SQVTM and ANQGSEA. This clone was counted between two and nine times. Authors' data handling: For nucleated cells, counts were estimated from reference gene primer amplification. The method was immunoSEQ multiplex PCR; TCRdb's version includes in-frame clones alone and lacks a portion of them. V and J calls and clone size follow that table, whereas D and trimming were derived from the DNA. The sample yields 240,000 or so clones, 60% to 75% seen once. This clonotype was sampled from a woman of 80 years or more with acute or convalescent COVID-19. The rearrangement links TRBV29-1 to TRBJ2-7; TRBD2 matches 11 bases. The sequencing sample was made of peripheral blood. Written as DNA, the CDR3 is TGCAGCGTTGTACTAGCGGGAGCTGGGCAGCAGTACTTC. It specifies CSVVLAGAGQQYF.